This paragraph covers one TCR beta chain sequence. The CDR3 runs to 17 residues. Trimming cost V 2 bases and J 9 bases; bases outside gene matches: 9. From germline, CDR1 is SGHTA and CDR2 FQGTGA. The data belong to a study of shared clonotypes between healthy human individuals. Study background: Donors had three CD4 naive, three CD4 memory, two CD8 naive and one CD8 memory plate apiece.

Genomic DNA of every subset was divided equally among multiple immunoSEQ plates. Method: immunoSEQ multiplex PCR; TCRdb's copy keeps in-frame clones and lacks some. The table lists about 1.5 million clones, 95% to 99% of them singletons. From CD4+ cells came CD45RA+ naive and CD45RA-negative memory subsets. This chain connects TRBV7-3 to TRBJ2-1; 14 bases line up with TRBD2. This TCR was recovered from a man aged 25-45 years in good health. The sequenced sample consisted of naive CD4+ T cells sorted from blood. Subset denoted: CD45RA+ positively selected. This chain's CDR3 is CASSLVRTSGRNGEQFF. The CDR3 DNA is TGTGCCAGCAGCTTAGTCCGGACTAGCGGGAGGAATGGTGAGCAGTTCTTC. The variable domain in full, with the rest retrieved from reference TRBV7-3 and TRBJ2-1, is GAGVSQTPSNKVTEKGKYVELRCDPISGHTALYWYRQSLGQGPEFLIYFQGTGAADDSGLPNDRFFAVRPEGSVSTLKIQRTERGDSAVYLCASSLVRTSGRNGEQFFGPGTRLTVL.